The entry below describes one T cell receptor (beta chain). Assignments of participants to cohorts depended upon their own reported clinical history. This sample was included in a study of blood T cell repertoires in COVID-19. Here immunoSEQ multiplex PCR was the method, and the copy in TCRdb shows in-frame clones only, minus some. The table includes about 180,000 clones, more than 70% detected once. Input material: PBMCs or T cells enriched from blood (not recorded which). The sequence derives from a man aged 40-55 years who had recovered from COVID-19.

The CDR3 protein is CASNTAGGGYEQYF. The DNA of the CDR3 is TGTGCCAGCAATACAGCGGGAGGGGGCTACGAGCAGTACTTC. The V call is TRBV28, the J call TRBJ2-7, with 10 bases matching TRBD2. V shed 7 bases and J 3 bases; nucleotides not matched to a gene: 6. CDR1 MDHEN and CDR2 SYDVKM come from the germline V gene. This CDR3 region has 14 residues.